This T cell receptor beta chain originates from a study of blood T cells in healthy people across ages. The CDR3 runs to 15 residues. V shed 1 base, J shed 4 bases, and the junction held 3 bases outside the gene matches. Sample-barcoded 5' priming and a J-beta primer mix drove a second PCR of roughly 6 to 12 cycles. TCRdb reprocessed the 5' RACE reads with MiXCR, giving one entry per CDR3 protein. Of roughly 730,000 distinct CDR3 sequences in the sample, more than 55% were seen once. The rearrangement uses TRBV12-3 or TRBV12-4 and TRBJ2-5; 10 bases line up with TRBD1. Sequenced input: blood. The receptor was derived from a man aged 35-49 years in good health. CDR3 sequence reads: CASSLGDRGGETQYF. CDR3 in DNA: TGTGCCAGCAGTTTAGGGGACAGGGGAGGAGAGACCCAGTACTTC.